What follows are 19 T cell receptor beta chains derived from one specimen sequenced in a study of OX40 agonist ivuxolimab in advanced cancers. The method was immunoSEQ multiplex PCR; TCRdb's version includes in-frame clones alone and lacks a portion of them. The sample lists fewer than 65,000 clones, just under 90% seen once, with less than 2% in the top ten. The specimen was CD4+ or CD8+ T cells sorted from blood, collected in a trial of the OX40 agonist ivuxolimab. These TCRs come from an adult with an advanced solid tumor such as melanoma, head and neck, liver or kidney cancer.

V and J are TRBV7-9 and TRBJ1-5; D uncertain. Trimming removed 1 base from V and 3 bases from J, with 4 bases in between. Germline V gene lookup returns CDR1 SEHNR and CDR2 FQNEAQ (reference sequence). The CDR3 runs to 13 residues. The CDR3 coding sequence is TGTGCCAGCAGCTTAGGTGCCAATCAGCCCCAGCATTTT. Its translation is CASSLGANQPQHF.

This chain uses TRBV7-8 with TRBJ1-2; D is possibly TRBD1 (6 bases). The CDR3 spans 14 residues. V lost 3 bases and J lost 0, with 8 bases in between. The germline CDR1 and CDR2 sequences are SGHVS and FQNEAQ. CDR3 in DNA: TGTGCCAGCAGCTTGACAGGACCTAACTATGGCTACACCTTC. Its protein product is CASSLTGPNYGYTF.

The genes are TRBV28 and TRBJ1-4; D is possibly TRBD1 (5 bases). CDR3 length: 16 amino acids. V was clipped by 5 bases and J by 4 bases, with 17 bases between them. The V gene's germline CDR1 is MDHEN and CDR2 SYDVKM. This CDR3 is CASSAHGGGVNEKLFF. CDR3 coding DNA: TGTGCCAGCAGTGCCCATGGGGGGGGAGTTAATGAAAAACTGTTTTTT.

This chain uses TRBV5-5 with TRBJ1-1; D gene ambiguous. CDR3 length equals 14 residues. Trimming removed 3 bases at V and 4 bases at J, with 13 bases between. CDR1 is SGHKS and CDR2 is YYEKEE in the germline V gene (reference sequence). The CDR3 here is CASSWEGPGTEAFF. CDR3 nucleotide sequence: TGTGCCAGCAGCTGGGAAGGGCCGGGCACTGAAGCTTTCTTT.

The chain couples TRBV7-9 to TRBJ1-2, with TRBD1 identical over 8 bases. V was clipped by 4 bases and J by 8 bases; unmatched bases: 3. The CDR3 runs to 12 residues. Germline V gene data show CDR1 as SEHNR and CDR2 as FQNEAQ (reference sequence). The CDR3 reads CASSSTGDGYTF. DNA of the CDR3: TGTGCCAGCAGCTCGACAGGGGACGGCTACACCTTC.

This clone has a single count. CDR3 DNA sequence: TGTGCCAGTACCTCCAAGAGGTCGAGGGGAGATACGCAGTATTTT. Protein sequence: CASTSKRSRGDTQYF. V and J are TRBV19 and TRBJ2-3; either TRBD1 or TRBD2 may supply D (5 bases each). The germline CDR1 and CDR2 sequences are LNHDA and SQIVND (reference sequence). V was clipped by 7 bases and J by 5 bases, with 19 bases between them. This CDR3 has 15 amino acids. The full variable domain, its missing parts supplied by reference TRBV19 and TRBJ2-3, is DGGITQSPKYLFRKEGQNVTLSCEQNLNHDAMYWYRQDPGQGLRLIYYSQIVNDFQKGDIAEGYSVSREKKESFPLTVTSAQKNPTAFYLCASTSKRSRGDTQYFGPGTRLTVL.

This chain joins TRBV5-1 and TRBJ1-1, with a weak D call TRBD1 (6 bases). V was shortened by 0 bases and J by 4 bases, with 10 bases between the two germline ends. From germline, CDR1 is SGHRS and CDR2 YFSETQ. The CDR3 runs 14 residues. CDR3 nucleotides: TGCGCCAGCAGCTTGGACGGACAGCTCACTGAAGCTTTCTTT. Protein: CASSLDGQLTEAFF.

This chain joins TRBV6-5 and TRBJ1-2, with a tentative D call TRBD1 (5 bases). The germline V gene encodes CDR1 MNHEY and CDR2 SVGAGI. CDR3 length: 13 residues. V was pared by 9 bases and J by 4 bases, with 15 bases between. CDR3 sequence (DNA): TGTGCCAGTAGGGGAACTCAATTCTATGGCTACACCTTC. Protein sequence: CASRGTQFYGYTF.

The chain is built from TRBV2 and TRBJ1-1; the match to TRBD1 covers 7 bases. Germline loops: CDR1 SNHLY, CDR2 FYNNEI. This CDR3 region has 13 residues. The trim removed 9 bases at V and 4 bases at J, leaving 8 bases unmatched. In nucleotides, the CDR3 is TGTGCCAGTGAACAGGGGATGGGCACTGAAGCTTTCTTT. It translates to CASEQGMGTEAFF.

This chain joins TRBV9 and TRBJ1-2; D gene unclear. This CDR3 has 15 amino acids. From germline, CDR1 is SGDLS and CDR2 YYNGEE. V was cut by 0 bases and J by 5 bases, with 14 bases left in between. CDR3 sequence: CASSVATASMYGYTF. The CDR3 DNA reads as TGTGCCAGCAGCGTAGCTACAGCGTCCATGTATGGCTACACCTTC.

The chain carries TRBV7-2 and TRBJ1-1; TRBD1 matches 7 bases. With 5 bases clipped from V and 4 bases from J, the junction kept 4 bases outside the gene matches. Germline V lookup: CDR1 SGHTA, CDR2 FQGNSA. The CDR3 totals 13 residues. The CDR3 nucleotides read TGTGCCAGCAGCCAGACAGGGAGCACTGAAGCTTTCTTT. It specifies CASSQTGSTEAFF.

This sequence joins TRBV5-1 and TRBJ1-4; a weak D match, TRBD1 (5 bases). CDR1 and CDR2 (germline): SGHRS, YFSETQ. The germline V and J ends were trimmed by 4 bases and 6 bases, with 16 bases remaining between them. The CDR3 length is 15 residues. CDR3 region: CASSLTASGYEKLFF. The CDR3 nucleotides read TGCGCCAGCAGCCTGACAGCTTCGGGTTATGAAAAACTGTTTTTT.

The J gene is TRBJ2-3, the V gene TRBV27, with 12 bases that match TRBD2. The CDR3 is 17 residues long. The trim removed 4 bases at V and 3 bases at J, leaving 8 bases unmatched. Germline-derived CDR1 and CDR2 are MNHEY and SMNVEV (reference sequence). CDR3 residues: CASSSPLAGGGTDTQYF. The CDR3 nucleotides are TGTGCCAGCAGTTCCCCCCTAGCGGGAGGGGGGACAGATACGCAGTATTTT.

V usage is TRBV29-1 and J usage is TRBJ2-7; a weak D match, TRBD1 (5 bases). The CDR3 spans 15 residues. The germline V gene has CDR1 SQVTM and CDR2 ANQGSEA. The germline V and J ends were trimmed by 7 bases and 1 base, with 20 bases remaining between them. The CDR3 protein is CSANWITGWSYEQYF. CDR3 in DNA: TGCAGCGCAAATTGGATAACAGGATGGTCCTACGAGCAGTACTTC.

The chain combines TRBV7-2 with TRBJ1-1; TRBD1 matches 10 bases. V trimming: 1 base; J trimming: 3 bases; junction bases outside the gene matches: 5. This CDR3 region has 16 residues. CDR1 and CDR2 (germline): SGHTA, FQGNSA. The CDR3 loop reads CASSLDGTGVDTEAFF. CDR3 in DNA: TGTGCCAGCAGCTTAGACGGGACAGGGGTGGACACTGAAGCTTTCTTT. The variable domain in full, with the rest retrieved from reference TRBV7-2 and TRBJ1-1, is GAGVSQSPSNKVTEKGKDVELRCDPISGHTALYWYRQSLGQGLEFLIYFQGNSAPDKSGLPSDRFSAERTGGSVSTLTIQRTQQEDSAVYLCASSLDGTGVDTEAFFGQGTRLTVV.

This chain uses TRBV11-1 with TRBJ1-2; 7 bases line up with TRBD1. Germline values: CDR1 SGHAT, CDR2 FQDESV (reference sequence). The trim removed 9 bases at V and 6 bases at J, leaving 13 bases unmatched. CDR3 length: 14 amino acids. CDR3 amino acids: CARKGVGQINGYTF. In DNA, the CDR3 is TGTGCCAGGAAAGGAGTGGGACAGATTAATGGCTACACCTTC.

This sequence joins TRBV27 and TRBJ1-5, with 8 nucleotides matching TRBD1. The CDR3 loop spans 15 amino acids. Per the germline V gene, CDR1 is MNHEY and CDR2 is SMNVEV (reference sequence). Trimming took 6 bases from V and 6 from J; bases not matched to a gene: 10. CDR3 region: CASSLDRGGGQPQHF. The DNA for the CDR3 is TGTGCCAGCAGCCTCGACAGGGGAGGTGGTCAGCCCCAGCATTTT.

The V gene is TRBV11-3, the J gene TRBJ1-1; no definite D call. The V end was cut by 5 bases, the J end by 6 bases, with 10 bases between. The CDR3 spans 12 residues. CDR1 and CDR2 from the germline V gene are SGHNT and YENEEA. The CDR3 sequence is CASSVRGSEAFF. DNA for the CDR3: TGTGCCAGCAGCGTTCGGGGATCTGAAGCTTTCTTT. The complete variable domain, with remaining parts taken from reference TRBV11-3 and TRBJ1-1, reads EAGVVQSPRYKIIEKKQPVAFWCNPISGHNTLYWYLQNLGQGPELLIRYENEEAVDDSQLPKDRFSAERLKGVDSTLKIQPAELGDSAVYLCASSVRGSEAFFGQGTRLTVV.

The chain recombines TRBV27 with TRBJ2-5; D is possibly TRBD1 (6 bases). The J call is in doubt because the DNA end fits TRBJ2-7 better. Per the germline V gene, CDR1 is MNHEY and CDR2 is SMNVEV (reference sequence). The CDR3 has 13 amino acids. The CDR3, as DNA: TGTGCCAGCGGGGCAGGACAGTCCTACGAGCAGTACTTC. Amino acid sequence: CASGAGQSYEQYF.